The 12 T cell receptor beta chains given below trace back to one sample, sequenced in a study of T-cell reconstitution after alpha-beta-depleted transplantation in children. TCRbeta library construction was performed incorporating unique molecular identifiers. TCRdb used MiXCR to reprocess the PCR reads, holding one entry per CDR3 protein. The sample holds approximately 390,000 distinct CDR3 sequences, 11% seen once. Sequences were derived from PBMCs from the stem cell graft donor, sampled from the stem cell graft. These receptor sequences come from a human donor who donated a stem cell graft to a child with acute myeloid leukemia.

V gene TRBV9 combines with J gene TRBJ2-1; 12 bases agree with TRBD2. The CDR3 runs 16 residues. The V gene end was trimmed by 0 bases and the J gene end by 5 bases; junction bases not matched to a gene: 3. The germline V gene encodes CDR1 SGDLS and CDR2 YYNGEE. Here the CDR3 reads CASSVASGGENNEQFF. CDR3 bases: TGTGCCAGCAGCGTAGCTAGCGGGGGGGAAAACAATGAGCAGTTCTTC.

The chain couples TRBV11-2 to TRBJ1-1; D gene unclear. The CDR3 is made up of 13 amino acids. Germline loops: CDR1 SGHAT, CDR2 FQNNGV. V was cut by 2 bases and J by 3 bases, with 7 bases left in between. The CDR3: CASSLSRDTEAFF. The CDR3, as DNA: TGTGCCAGCAGCTTAAGTAGGGACACTGAAGCTTTCTTT.

The CDR3 coding sequence is TGTGCCAGCAGCTTAGGTGGAGGGTTCTCATCCTACGAGCAGTACTTC. Translated: CASSLGGGFSSYEQYF. This sequence joins TRBV7-8 and TRBJ2-7; weak D call: TRBD2 (6 bases). The CDR3 totals 16 residues. Germline CDR1 and CDR2: SGHVS and FQNEAQ. With 1 base removed from V and 1 base from J, the gap between germline ends came to 14 bases.

The rearrangement links TRBV18 to TRBJ1-1, with unresolved D. V was cut by 1 base and J by 4 bases, with 7 bases left in between. The CDR3 has 13 residues. Per the germline V gene, CDR1 is KGHSH and CDR2 is LQKENI. CDR3 sequence reads: CASSPRSGTEAFF. CDR3 bases: TGTGCCAGCTCACCACGTAGCGGCACTGAAGCTTTCTTT.

The chain recombines TRBV20-1 with TRBJ1-4; 7 positions agree with TRBD1. The germline gives CDR1 DFQATT, CDR2 SNEGSKA (reference sequence). The ends lost 0 bases at V and 5 bases at J; junction bases unmatched: 9. The CDR3 is 16 residues long. The CDR3 sequence: CSARDLLGTANEKLFF. In nucleotides, the CDR3 is TGCAGTGCTAGAGATCTCCTGGGGACAGCCAATGAAAAACTGTTTTTT.

This chain links TRBV5-1 with TRBJ2-5; D is perhaps TRBD2 (5 bases). The germline V and J ends were trimmed by 3 bases and 4 bases, with 25 bases remaining between them. The CDR3 length is 18 residues. The germline CDR1 and CDR2 sequences are SGHRS and YFSETQ. The DNA of the CDR3 is TGCGCCAGCAGCTCGGGCCCCCCTTATAATCTAGCTCGAGAGACCCAGTACTTC. This gives the protein CASSSGPPYNLARETQYF. The full variable domain, completed using reference TRBV5-1 and TRBJ2-5, is KAGVTQTPRYLIKTRGQQVTLSCSPISGHRSVSWYQQTPGQGLQFLFEYFSETQRNKGNFPGRFSGRQFSNSRSEMNVSTLELGDSALYLCASSSGPPYNLARETQYFGPGTRLLVL.

This chain uses TRBV29-1 with TRBJ2-7, with 8 bases that match TRBD2. Germline values: CDR1 SQVTM, CDR2 ANQGSEA. This CDR3 has 14 amino acids. The CDR3 sequence is CSILRAGESYEQYF. The DNA of the CDR3 is TGCAGTATATTACGAGCGGGAGAGTCCTACGAGCAGTACTTC.

This chain links TRBV20-1 with TRBJ2-3, with D perhaps TRBD2 (5 bases). Between the trimmed V and J ends, which lost 8 bases and 4 bases, there was a span of 19 bases. CDR1 DFQATT and CDR2 SNEGSKA come from the germline V gene (reference sequence). The CDR3 is 14 residues long. The CDR3: CSTWTLKKADTQYF. The CDR3 nucleotides are TGCAGTACCTGGACTCTAAAGAAAGCAGATACGCAGTATTTT.

A few counts support this clonotype. The genes are TRBV10-2 and TRBJ1-3; D is undetermined. This CDR3 comprises 14 residues. The V end was cut by 6 bases, the J end by 0 bases, with 9 bases between. Germline V gene lookup returns CDR1 WSHSY and CDR2 SAAADI. DNA for the CDR3: TGCGCCAGCAGCGCCCTCTCCTCTGGAAACACCATATATTTT. Its translation is CASSALSSGNTIYF.

The chain is built from TRBV5-6 and TRBJ2-5; D tentatively fits TRBD1 or TRBD2 (5 bases each). V lost 1 base, J lost 5 bases, and 21 bases lay in between. The CDR3 spans 17 residues. Germline V gives CDR1 SGHDT, CDR2 YYEEEE. CDR3 coding DNA: TGTGCCAGCAGCTTGTCATCAGGGAGAGGCAATCTGGAGACCCAGTACTTC. This translates into CASSLSSGRGNLETQYF.

This clonotype has more than one count but fewer than ten. J is TRBJ1-2 and V is TRBV20-1, with 11 bases that match TRBD1. V lost 5 bases and J lost 7; bases outside the gene matches: 12. The V gene's germline CDR1 is DFQATT and CDR2 SNEGSKA (reference sequence). The CDR3 loop spans 15 amino acids. CDR3 loop: CSAPLRDRGNRGYTF. The CDR3 bases are TGCAGTGCTCCCCTCCGGGACAGGGGGAACCGTGGCTACACCTTC.

The chain has TRBV7-3 and TRBJ2-3; 8 nucleotides align to TRBD2. Germline V lookup: CDR1 SGHTA, CDR2 FQGTGA. V lost 6 bases, J lost 5 bases, and 10 bases stayed unmatched. The CDR3 is 15 amino acids. The CDR3 DNA follows: TGTGCCAGCAGATCCGGAGCGGGAGTTGTAGATACGCAGTATTTT. Translation gives CASRSGAGVVDTQYF.